What follows describes a single T cell receptor beta chain. Per the original data handling: Cell counts per sample came from amplifying reference gene primers. Sequenced by immunoSEQ multiplex PCR; TCRdb stores in-frame clones only, minus some. V, J and clone size reflect that table, while D and trimming were determined from the DNA. The sample records 140,000 to 150,000 clones, approximately 80% being singletons. This record comes from a study of blood T cell repertoires in COVID-19. As for the study in general: T cells, B-cell-depleted T cells, or PBMCs provided the cDNA or gDNA that served as material.

For recovered donors of Cohort 3, there were two negative PCRs, clearance, or symptom resolution. V gave up 3 bases and J gave up 2 bases, with 14 bases separating them. CDR3 length: 15 residues. CDR1 SGHTA and CDR2 FQGNSA come from the germline V gene. Sequencing input: PBMCs or T cells enriched from blood (not recorded which). The clonotype comes from a woman between 40 and 55 years old who had recovered from COVID-19. The V and J genes are TRBV7-2 and TRBJ2-7; the D gene is possibly TRBD2 (5 bases). CDR3 amino acids: CASSLTGLTTYEQYF. The CDR3 nucleotides read TGTGCCAGCAGCTTGACCGGACTTACCACCTACGAGCAGTACTTC.